The 16 T cell receptor beta chains in this list originate from one sample, sequenced in a study of vaccination effects on CD4 cells after COVID-19. These receptors' targets are unknown. CD4+ T cells specific for antigen were expanded with viral peptide pools by the ViraFEST assay before sequencing. Following a roughly 9-day culture, CD4+ T cells were purified. Confirmation by PCR established that the person had SARS-CoV-2 infection between March and December 2020. Sequenced by immunoSEQ multiplex PCR; TCRdb stores in-frame clones only, minus some. This sample has roughly 26,000 clones, with 70% to 80% found just once. This specimen was CD4+ T cells from PBMCs cultured with HCoV-NL63 spike peptides, taken before COVID-19 vaccination. Receptors originate from a human donor who had a prior SARS-CoV-2 infection.

The genes are TRBV6-5 and TRBJ2-7, with D perhaps TRBD1 or TRBD2 (5 bases each). The germline V and J ends were trimmed by 6 bases and 3 bases, with 15 bases remaining between them. Looked up from germline, CDR1 is MNHEY and CDR2 is SVGAGI. The CDR3 sequence is 14 residues long. CDR3 bases: TGTGCCAGCAGACGGCCGGGGCAGCTCTACGAGCAGTACTTC. It specifies CASRRPGQLYEQYF.

V usage is TRBV5-1 and J usage is TRBJ2-7; a weak D match, TRBD2 (6 bases). Germline V CDR1 and CDR2: SGHRS, YFSETQ. V lost 4 bases and J 3 bases, leaving 14 bases between the germline ends. The CDR3 contains 14 residues. The CDR3 loop reads CASSVPGAYYEQYF. The CDR3 nucleotides are TGCGCCAGCAGCGTTCCGGGAGCATACTACGAGCAGTACTTC.

The chain carries TRBV7-8 and TRBJ1-1; D is unresolved. Germline V lookup: CDR1 SGHVS, CDR2 FQNEAQ. This CDR3 has 13 amino acids. Trimming took off 4 bases at V and 0 bases at J, with 6 bases between the two ends. The CDR3 DNA follows: TGTGCCAGCAGCTCCAATCTGAACACTGAAGCTTTCTTT. Its translation is CASSSNLNTEAFF.

The rearrangement joins TRBV6-6 to TRBJ2-4; tentative D call: TRBD2 (6 bases). Trimming removed 4 bases at V and 3 bases at J, with 16 bases between. The germline CDR1 and CDR2 sequences are MNHNY and SVGAGI (reference sequence). The CDR3 loop spans 16 amino acids. Written as DNA, the CDR3 is TGTGCCAGCAGTTTAACCAATCCGGGGGACAAAAACATTCAGTACTTC. Its translation is CASSLTNPGDKNIQYF.

The gene calls are TRBV15 and TRBJ2-5; maybe TRBD1 (6 bases). Trimming took off 3 bases at V and 5 bases at J, with 25 bases between the two ends. The CDR3 runs to 18 residues. Germline values: CDR1 LNHNV, CDR2 YYDKDF (reference sequence). Here the CDR3 reads CATSRTGRFGGEMETQYF. CDR3 sequence (DNA): TGTGCCACCAGCAGGACGGGGCGGTTTGGGGGCGAAATGGAGACCCAGTACTTC.

The chain uses TRBV7-3 and TRBJ2-5, with 9 bases fitting TRBD2. The CDR3 consists of 16 residues. Germline V CDR1 and CDR2: SGHTA, FQGTGA. Trimming at V came to 5 bases and at J to 1 base, leaving 8 bases not matched to a gene. CDR3 region: CASSPRAGGPQETQYF. Here the CDR3 DNA reads TGTGCCAGCAGCCCGCGAGCGGGAGGCCCCCAAGAGACCCAGTACTTC.

This chain joins TRBV4-3 and TRBJ2-2; D is unresolved. Trimming removed 0 bases from V and 1 base from J, with 12 bases in between. Germline V gives CDR1 LGHNA, CDR2 YSLEER. The CDR3 runs 17 residues. CDR3 nucleotides: TGCGCCAGCAGCCAAGATGGTTCGCAATTGAACACCGGGGAGCTGTTTTTT. Translated, it gives CASSQDGSQLNTGELFF.

J is TRBJ1-5 and V is TRBV2, with TRBD1 matching over 8 bases. With V trimmed by 6 bases and J by 5 bases, 9 bases remained unmatched. The germline gives CDR1 SNHLY, CDR2 FYNNEI. The CDR3 has 15 amino acids. This CDR3 reads CASSQLDRDHQPQHF. CDR3 DNA sequence: TGTGCCAGCAGCCAATTGGACAGGGACCATCAGCCCCAGCATTTT.

This sequence joins TRBV19 and TRBJ2-7; D ambiguous. CDR3 size: 13 residues. V was shortened by 1 base and J by 2 bases, with 6 bases between the two germline ends. Germline assignment: CDR1 LNHDA and CDR2 SQIVND (reference sequence). The CDR3 is CASSIGTAYEQYF. In DNA form, the CDR3 reads TGTGCCAGTAGTATAGGGACGGCCTACGAGCAGTACTTC.

This clone came up a few times. V gene TRBV5-6 combines with J gene TRBJ2-7; D remains unclear. Trimming shortened V by 1 base and J by 3 bases, and 8 bases separated the two germline ends. Looked up from germline, CDR1 is SGHDT and CDR2 is YYEEEE. The CDR3 runs 13 residues. In DNA, the CDR3 is TGTGCCAGCAGCTTGTACAACGGCTACGAGCAGTACTTC. This translates into CASSLYNGYEQYF.

The chain carries TRBV19 and TRBJ1-3; no clear D gene. The CDR3 spans 17 residues. Trimming stripped 2 bases from V and 1 base from J, with 15 bases between. Germline CDR1 LNHDA, CDR2 SQIVND (reference sequence). The CDR3 reads CASSIFPQQRSGNTIYF. In DNA, the CDR3 is TGTGCCAGTAGTATATTTCCCCAACAACGATCTGGAAACACCATATATTTT.

The chain joins TRBV7-2 to TRBJ2-1; 9 bases map to TRBD2. The germline gives CDR1 SGHTA, CDR2 FQGNSA. The CDR3 has 14 residues. V was pared by 5 bases and J by 11 bases, with 10 bases of the junction left unmatched. The CDR3 DNA reads TGTGCCAGCAGCCCCGGGATAGCGGGAGTTAAGCAGTTCTTC. This gives the protein CASSPGIAGVKQFF.

The chain joins TRBV6-6 to TRBJ2-5; weak D call: TRBD2 (7 bases). CDR1 and CDR2 (germline): MNHNY, SVGAGI (reference sequence). The V end lost 7 bases, the J end lost 5 bases, and 14 bases lay between the germline ends. This CDR3 has 13 amino acids. Written as DNA, the CDR3 is TGTGCCAGCATCTGGGGGGGCGGGGAGACCCAGTACTTC. Its translation is CASIWGGGETQYF.

This chain connects TRBV28 to TRBJ1-1; D perhaps matches TRBD1 (6 bases). V dropped 3 bases and J dropped 5 bases, with 13 bases sitting between them. Germline CDR1 reads MDHEN; CDR2 reads SYDVKM. The CDR3 contains 14 residues. The CDR3 DNA reads as TGTGCCAGCAGTTTCAGGGGTGTGTTGACTGAAGCTTTCTTT. It yields the protein CASSFRGVLTEAFF.

The CDR3 DNA is TGCGCCAGCAGCCCAACCCTCCGAGACAGCGGAAATGAAAAACTGTTTTTT. Amino acid sequence: CASSPTLRDSGNEKLFF. The rearrangement links TRBV5-1 to TRBJ1-4, with D possibly being TRBD1 (5 bases). Trimming took off 4 bases at V and 5 bases at J, with 21 bases between the two ends. The CDR3 is 17 residues long. From germline, CDR1 is SGHRS and CDR2 YFSETQ. Full variable domain (rest looked up from reference TRBV5-1 and TRBJ1-4): KAGVTQTPRYLIKTRGQQVTLSCSPISGHRSVSWYQQTPGQGLQFLFEYFSETQRNKGNFPGRFSGRQFSNSRSEMNVSTLELGDSALYLCASSPTLRDSGNEKLFFGSGTQLSVL.

This clone was observed a handful of times. V and J are TRBV27 and TRBJ2-7; 12 bases match TRBD2. Germline CDR1 reads MNHEY; CDR2 reads SMNVEV (reference sequence). J lost 7 bases, V lost 5 bases, and 21 bases had no gene match. The CDR3 length is 19 residues. The CDR3 spells CASSQRPGLAGPDDTEQYF. Here the CDR3 DNA reads TGTGCCAGCAGTCAAAGACCGGGACTAGCGGGTCCGGACGATACGGAGCAGTACTTC.